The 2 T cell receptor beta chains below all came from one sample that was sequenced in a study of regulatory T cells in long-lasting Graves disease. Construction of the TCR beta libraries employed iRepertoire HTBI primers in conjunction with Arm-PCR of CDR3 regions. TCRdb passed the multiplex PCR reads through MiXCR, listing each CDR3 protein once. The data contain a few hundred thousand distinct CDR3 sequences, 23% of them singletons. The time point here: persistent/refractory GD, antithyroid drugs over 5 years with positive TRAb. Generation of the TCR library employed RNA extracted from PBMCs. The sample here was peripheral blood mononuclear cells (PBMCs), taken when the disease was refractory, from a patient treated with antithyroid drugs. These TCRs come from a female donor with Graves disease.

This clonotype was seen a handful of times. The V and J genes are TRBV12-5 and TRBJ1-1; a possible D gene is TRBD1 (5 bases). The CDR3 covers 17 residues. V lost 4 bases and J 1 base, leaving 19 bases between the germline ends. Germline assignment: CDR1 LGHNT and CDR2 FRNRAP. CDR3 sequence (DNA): TGTGCTAGTGGTTCATCCGGGCCGCGGGGGGAGAACACTGAAGCTTTCTTT. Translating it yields CASGSSGPRGENTEAFF.

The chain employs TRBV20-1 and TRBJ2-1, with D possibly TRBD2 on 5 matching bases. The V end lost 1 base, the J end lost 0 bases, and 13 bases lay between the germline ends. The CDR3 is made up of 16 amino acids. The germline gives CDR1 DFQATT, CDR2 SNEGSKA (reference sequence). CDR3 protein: CSARVGGKGSYNEQFF. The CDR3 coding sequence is TGCAGTGCTAGAGTCGGAGGAAAAGGCTCCTACAATGAGCAGTTCTTC.